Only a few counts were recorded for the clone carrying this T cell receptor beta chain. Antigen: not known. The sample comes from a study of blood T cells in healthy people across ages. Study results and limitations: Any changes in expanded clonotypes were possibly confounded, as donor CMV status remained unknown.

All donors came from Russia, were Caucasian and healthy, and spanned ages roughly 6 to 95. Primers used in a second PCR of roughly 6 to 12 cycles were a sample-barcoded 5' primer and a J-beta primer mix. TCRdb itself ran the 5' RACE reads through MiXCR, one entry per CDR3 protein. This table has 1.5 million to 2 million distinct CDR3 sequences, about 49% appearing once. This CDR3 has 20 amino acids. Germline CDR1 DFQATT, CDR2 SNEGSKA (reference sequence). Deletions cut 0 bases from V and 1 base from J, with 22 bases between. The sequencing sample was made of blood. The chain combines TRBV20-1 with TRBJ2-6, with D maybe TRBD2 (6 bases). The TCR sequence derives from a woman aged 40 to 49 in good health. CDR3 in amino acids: CSARDLFYRDSLSGANVLTF. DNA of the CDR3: TGCAGTGCTAGAGATCTCTTCTATCGGGACTCCCTTTCTGGGGCCAACGTCCTGACTTTC.